A single sample is the source of the 6 T cell receptor beta chains below, sequenced in a study of T cell changes during pregnancy in multiple sclerosis. Data came from immunoSEQ multiplex PCR; TCRdb stores just in-frame clones and leaves some out. The table lists approximately 29,000 clones, over 80% of them singletons. Sequencing used CD8+ T cells from peripheral blood mononuclear cells, obtained before pregnancy. The receptors derive from a female donor with multiple sclerosis, enrolled in a pregnancy study.

This chain joins TRBV4-2 and TRBJ1-2, with D perhaps TRBD1 (6 bases). Germline V gene sequence: CDR1 LGHNA, CDR2 YNFKEQ. There are 12 residues in the CDR3. Trimming took off 7 bases at V and 7 bases at J, with 13 bases between the two ends. As DNA, the CDR3 is TGTGCCAGCAACATGGGGGCTGGTGGCTACACCTTC. Protein product: CASNMGAGGYTF.

This clone is classed as medium-sized. This rearrangement joins TRBV6-4 to TRBJ2-1, with a possible D match to TRBD2 (6 bases). Germline V gene sequence: CDR1 MRHNA, CDR2 SNTAGT. Deletions cut 0 bases from V and 3 bases from J, with 12 bases between. The CDR3 contains 16 residues. The CDR3 DNA is TGTGCCAGCAGTGACTCGAGCGGGTCGGGCTACAATGAGCAGTTCTTC. Translated: CASSDSSGSGYNEQFF.

The chain has TRBV28 and TRBJ2-1; TRBD2 agrees at 8 bases. V was pared by 5 bases and J by 4 bases, with 7 bases of the junction left unmatched. The germline V gene has CDR1 MDHEN and CDR2 SYDVKM. This CDR3 has 15 residues. CDR3 DNA: TGTGCCAGCAGTGTACTAGCGGACCTTTACAATGAGCAGTTCTTC. The encoded protein is CASSVLADLYNEQFF.

The rearrangement uses TRBV27 and TRBJ2-5, with TRBD1 identical over 9 bases. CDR3 length: 16 amino acids. V was pared by 5 bases and J by 5 bases, with 12 bases of the junction left unmatched. CDR1 is MNHEY and CDR2 is SMNVEV in the germline V gene (reference sequence). DNA for the CDR3: TGTGCCAGCAGTGGGGGTCTCGGGACAGGGAGGGAGACCCAGTACTTC. Residues: CASSGGLGTGRETQYF.

This clone showed up just once. This chain uses TRBV9 with TRBJ1-5; D may be TRBD1 (6 bases). The V and J ends lost 3 bases and 7 bases respectively, with 17 bases between them. This CDR3 has 15 residues. Looked up from germline, CDR1 is SGDLS and CDR2 is YYNGEE. The CDR3 sequence is CASSATGLSQQPQHF. CDR3 in DNA: TGTGCCAGCAGCGCCACAGGGTTGTCGCAACAGCCCCAGCATTTT.

The rearrangement joins TRBV9 to TRBJ2-5, with 7 bases identical to TRBD1. Germline CDR1 SGDLS, CDR2 YYNGEE. The junction had 7 bases not matched to a gene; V was cut back by 4 bases and J by 1 base. The CDR3 covers 15 residues. CDR3 in amino acids: CASSPFRDSQETQYF. The CDR3 DNA reads TGTGCCAGCAGCCCTTTTCGGGACAGCCAAGAGACCCAGTACTTC.